The 4 T cell receptor beta chains listed next were all sequenced from one sample in a study of blood T cell repertoires in COVID-19. Assay: immunoSEQ multiplex PCR; the TCRdb copy retains only in-frame clones and omits some. Here the sample spans about 130,000 clones, 88% being singletons. The sample comprised peripheral blood. The receptors stem from a woman over 75 with acute or convalescent COVID-19.

The chain uses TRBV10-3 and TRBJ1-6, with 7 bases lining up with TRBD1. With 8 bases clipped from V and 9 bases from J, the junction kept 28 bases outside the gene matches. The CDR3 spans 20 residues. Germline V gene data show CDR1 as ENHRY and CDR2 as SYGVKD. The CDR3 region has the DNA TGTGCCATCCCAGACCTCGTGGCCGGGGGTAGAGGGGGCCACCTTTCACCCCTCCACTTT. Translated: CAIPDLVAGGRGGHLSPLHF.

The CDR3 is CASSLDGGGRGGYTF. The CDR3 bases are TGTGCCAGCAGCTTAGATGGCGGGGGGCGCGGTGGCTACACCTTC. The chain has TRBV7-9 and TRBJ1-2, with D possibly matching TRBD1 (6 bases). This CDR3 contains 15 residues. Trimming pared 1 base from V and 7 bases from J, leaving 16 bases between. Germline assignment: CDR1 SEHNR and CDR2 FQNEAQ (reference sequence). The full variable domain, its missing parts supplied by reference TRBV7-9 and TRBJ1-2, is DTGVSQNPRHKITKRGQNVTFRCDPISEHNRLYWYRQTLGQGPEFLTYFQNEAQLEKSRLLSDRFSAERPKGSFSTLEIQRTEQGDSAMYLCASSLDGGGRGGYTFGSGTRLTVV.

The chain has TRBV5-1 and TRBJ2-2, with 8 bases that match TRBD1. CDR1 is SGHRS, CDR2 YFSETQ, per germline. CDR3 length: 16 residues. Losses at the gene ends were 4 bases for V and 0 bases for J; bases not matched to a gene: 5. DNA of the CDR3: TGCGCCAGCAGCCCCGCAGGGGGCGCGAACACCGGGGAGCTGTTTTTT. Protein product: CASSPAGGANTGELFF. Combining the CDR3 with reference TRBV5-1 and TRBJ2-2 gives the whole variable domain KAGVTQTPRYLIKTRGQQVTLSCSPISGHRSVSWYQQTPGQGLQFLFEYFSETQRNKGNFPGRFSGRQFSNSRSEMNVSTLELGDSALYLCASSPAGGANTGELFFGEGSRLTVL.

This clone was seen a few times. This sequence joins TRBV7-3 and TRBJ1-6, with TRBD1 as a possible D gene (5 bases). This CDR3 comprises 14 residues. V lost 3 bases and J 8 bases, leaving 11 bases between the germline ends. Germline V CDR1 and CDR2: SGHTA, FQGTGA. CDR3 sequence (DNA): TGTGCCAGCAGCTTTGGTGGGGGGGATTCACCCCTCCACTTT. Amino acids: CASSFGGGDSPLHF.